This T cell receptor beta chain appears in the sequencing data of a study of CD8 T cells in Susac syndrome. The CDR3 consists of 13 residues. Trimming pared 8 bases from V and 5 bases from J, leaving 14 bases between. CDR1 and CDR2 (germline): KGHDR, SFDVKD. Bulk CD8+ and CD4+ cells came from magnetic negative isolation; CD8+ TEMRA by FACS. When the RNA was reverse transcribed, random hexamers were used with an input of roughly 0.45 to 1 ug. One entry per CDR3 protein, called by TCRdb with MiXCR from the immunoSEQ multiplex PCR reads. The top ten hold less than 0.25% of the sample, which has 100,000 to 150,000 distinct CDR3 sequences, over 85% seen once.

The clonotype originates from a human donor with Susac syndrome. Sequenced sample: CD8+ T cells from PBMCs. This rearrangement joins TRBV24-1 to TRBJ1-1; weak D call: TRBD1 (5 bases). The CDR3 sequence is CATTNTEGTEAFF. In DNA, the CDR3 is TGTGCCACCACCAACACGGAGGGGACTGAAGCTTTCTTT.